The present TCR beta chain was sequenced within a study of T-cell memory formation after mild COVID-19. Study in general: In these data, TCR clusters were largely donor specific. Broader study findings: Later expanders leaned CD4+, whereas day 15 to 85 contracting clones were balanced CD4/CD8.

TCRdb independently ran MiXCR on the 5' RACE reads; one entry per CDR3 protein. The sample records fewer than 700,000 distinct CDR3 sequences, 20% to 25% being singletons. Many counts were recorded for this clonotype. What it binds is unknown. The sequenced material came from PBMCs or a T cell subset sorted from them (not recorded which). This TCR came from an adult woman who had mild COVID-19 (a few samples of this study predate the infection). Cell type and time point are not known.

The CDR3: CSAQQGRSTGELFF. The CDR3 DNA reads as TGCAGTGCTCAACAGGGAAGAAGCACCGGGGAGCTGTTTTTT. V and J are TRBV20-1 and TRBJ2-2; D possibly corresponds to TRBD1 (6 bases). This CDR3 region has 14 residues. From germline, CDR1 is DFQATT and CDR2 SNEGSKA (reference sequence). V lost 5 bases and J 4 bases, leaving 14 bases between the germline ends.